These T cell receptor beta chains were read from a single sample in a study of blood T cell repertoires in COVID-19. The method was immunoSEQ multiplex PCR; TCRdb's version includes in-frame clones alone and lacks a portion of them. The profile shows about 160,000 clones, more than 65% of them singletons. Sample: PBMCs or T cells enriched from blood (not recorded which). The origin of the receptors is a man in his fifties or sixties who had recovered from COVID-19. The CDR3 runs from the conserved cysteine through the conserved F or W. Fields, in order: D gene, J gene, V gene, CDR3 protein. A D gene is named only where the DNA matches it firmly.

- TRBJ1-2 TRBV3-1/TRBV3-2 CASSQDRINYGYTF
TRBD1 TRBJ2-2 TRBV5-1 CASSLEGAPTGELFF
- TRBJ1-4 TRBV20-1 CSAAGEKLFF
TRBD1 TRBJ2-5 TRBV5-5 CASSWRQGQETQYF
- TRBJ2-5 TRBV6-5 CASLTGPQETQYF
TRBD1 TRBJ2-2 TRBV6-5 CASSYVDRDNTGELFF
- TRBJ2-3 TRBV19 CASSILLGPITDTQYF
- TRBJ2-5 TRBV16 CASSQSARGKETQYF
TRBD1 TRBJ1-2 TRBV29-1 CSVEHRDRGQSNYGYTF
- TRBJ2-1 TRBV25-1 CASSRGGEQFF
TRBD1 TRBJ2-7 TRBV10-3 CAISESETGPFYEQYF
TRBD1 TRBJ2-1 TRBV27 CASRPLRRTGNYNEQFF
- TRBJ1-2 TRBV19 CASSIGPGNYGYTF
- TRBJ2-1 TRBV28 CASSLVRGIYNEQFF
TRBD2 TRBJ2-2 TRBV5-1 CASSSAGGPTGELFF
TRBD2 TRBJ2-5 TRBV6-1 CASSEARTSGYQETQYF
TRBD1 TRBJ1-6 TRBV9 CASSPGQGSSYNSPLHF
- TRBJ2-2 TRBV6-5 CASSFGTPNTGELFF
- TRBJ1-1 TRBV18 CASSPPGQYTEAFF
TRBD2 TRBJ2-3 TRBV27 CASSYLAASTDTQYF
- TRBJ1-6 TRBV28 CASSLLQGTGSPLHF
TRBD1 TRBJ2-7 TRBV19 CASSIFGQGGYEQYF
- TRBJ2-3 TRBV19 CASSIGSPRDTQYF
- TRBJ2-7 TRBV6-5 CASSYRDTTYEQYF
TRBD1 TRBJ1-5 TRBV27 CASSQGASNQPQHF
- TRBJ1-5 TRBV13 CASSTRQDQPQHF
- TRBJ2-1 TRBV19 CASSINNGRALSPLNEQFF
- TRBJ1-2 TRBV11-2 CASSLDPVQVHGYTF
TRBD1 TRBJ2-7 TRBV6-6 CAKPPGQGPYEQYF
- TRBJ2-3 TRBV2 CASSEGAGPTDTQYF
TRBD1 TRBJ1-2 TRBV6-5 CASNVQGVGGYTF
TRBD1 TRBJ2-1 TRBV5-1 CASSPTTGDYNEQFF